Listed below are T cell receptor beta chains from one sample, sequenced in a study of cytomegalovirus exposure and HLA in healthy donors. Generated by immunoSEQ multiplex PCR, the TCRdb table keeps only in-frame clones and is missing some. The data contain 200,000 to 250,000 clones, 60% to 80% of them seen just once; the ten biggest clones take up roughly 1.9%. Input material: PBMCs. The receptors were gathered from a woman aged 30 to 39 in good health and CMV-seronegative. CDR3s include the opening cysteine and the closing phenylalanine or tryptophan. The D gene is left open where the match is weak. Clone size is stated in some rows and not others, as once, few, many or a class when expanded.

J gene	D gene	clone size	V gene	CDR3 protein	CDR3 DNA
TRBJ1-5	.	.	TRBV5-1	CASSLEAGSNQPQHF	TGCGCCAGCAGCTTGGAAGCGGGAAGCAATCAGCCCCAGCATTTT
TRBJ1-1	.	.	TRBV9	CASSPGHSNTEAFF	TGTGCCAGCAGTCCGGGACACTCGAACACTGAAGCTTTCTTT
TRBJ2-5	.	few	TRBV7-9	CASSQRETQYF	TGTGCCAGCAGCCAGAGGGAGACCCAGTACTTC
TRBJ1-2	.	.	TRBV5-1	CASSLRQGADGYTF	TGCGCCAGCAGCTTGAGGCAGGGCGCGGATGGCTACACCTTC
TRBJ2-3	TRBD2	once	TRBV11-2	CAISSPGLAGGIADTQYF	TGTGCCATCAGCTCACCGGGACTAGCGGGAGGTATAGCAGATACGCAGTATTTT
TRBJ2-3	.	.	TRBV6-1	CASTGRGSADTQYF	TGTGCCAGCACGGGGAGGGGGAGTGCAGATACGCAGTATTTT
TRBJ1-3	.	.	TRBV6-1	CASSEGRVSGNTIYF	TGTGCCAGCAGTGAAGGTAGAGTCTCTGGAAACACCATATATTTT
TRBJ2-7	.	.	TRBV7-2	CASSLSEWGGIREQYF	TGTGCCAGCAGCTTATCTGAATGGGGGGGCATCCGCGAGCAGTACTTC
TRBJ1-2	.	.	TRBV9	CASSVEAGSNYGYTF	TGTGCCAGCAGCGTAGAGGCAGGCTCTAACTATGGCTACACCTTC
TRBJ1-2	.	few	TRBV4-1	CASSQDGGGDYGYTF	TGCGCCAGCAGCCAAGATGGCGGGGGAGACTATGGCTACACCTTC
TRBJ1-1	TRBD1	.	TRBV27	CASSRQGFAPNTEAFF	TGTGCCAGCAGCCGACAGGGTTTCGCGCCGAACACTGAAGCTTTCTTT
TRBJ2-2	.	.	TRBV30	CACLLSAGELFF	TGTGCCTGTTTACTTAGCGCCGGGGAGCTGTTTTTT
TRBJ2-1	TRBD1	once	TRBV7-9	CASSSMDRGPEQFF	TGTGCCAGCAGCTCGATGGACAGGGGGCCTGAGCAGTTCTTC
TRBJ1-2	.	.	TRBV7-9	CASISVMGIGEEGYTF	TGTGCCAGCATCTCTGTTATGGGGATCGGGGAGGAAGGCTACACCTTC
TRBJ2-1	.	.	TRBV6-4	CASREIGEQFF	TGTGCCAGCAGGGAGATCGGAGAGCAGTTCTTC
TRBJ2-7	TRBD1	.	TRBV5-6	CASSRDRGEGYEQYF	TGTGCCAGCAGCCGGGACAGGGGTGAGGGGTACGAGCAGTACTTC
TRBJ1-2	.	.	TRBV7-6	CASGGSGGPSDYGYTF	TGTGCCAGCGGGGGGTCGGGGGGGCCATCAGACTATGGCTACACCTTC
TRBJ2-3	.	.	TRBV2	CASSDARGTDTQYF	TGTGCCAGCAGCGACGCCCGGGGAACAGATACGCAGTATTTT
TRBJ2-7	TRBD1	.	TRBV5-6	CASSLHRSGTGGPYEQYF	TGTGCCAGCAGCTTGCACCGGAGCGGGACAGGGGGTCCCTACGAGCAGTACTTC